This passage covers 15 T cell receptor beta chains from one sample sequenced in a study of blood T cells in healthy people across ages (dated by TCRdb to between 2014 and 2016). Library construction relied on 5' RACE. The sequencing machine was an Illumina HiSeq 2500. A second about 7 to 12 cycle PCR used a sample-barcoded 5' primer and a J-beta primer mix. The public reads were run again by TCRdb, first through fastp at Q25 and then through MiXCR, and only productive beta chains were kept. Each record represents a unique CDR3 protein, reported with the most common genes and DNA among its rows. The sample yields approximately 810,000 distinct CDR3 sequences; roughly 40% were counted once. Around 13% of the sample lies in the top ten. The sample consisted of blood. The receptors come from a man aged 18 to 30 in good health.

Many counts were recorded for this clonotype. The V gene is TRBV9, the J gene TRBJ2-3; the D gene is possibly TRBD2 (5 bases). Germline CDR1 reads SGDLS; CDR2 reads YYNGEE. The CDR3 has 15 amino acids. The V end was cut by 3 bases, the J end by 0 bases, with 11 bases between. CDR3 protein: CASSARGPSTDTQYF. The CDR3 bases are TGTGCCAGCAGCGCCCGAGGGCCTAGCACAGATACGCAGTATTTT.

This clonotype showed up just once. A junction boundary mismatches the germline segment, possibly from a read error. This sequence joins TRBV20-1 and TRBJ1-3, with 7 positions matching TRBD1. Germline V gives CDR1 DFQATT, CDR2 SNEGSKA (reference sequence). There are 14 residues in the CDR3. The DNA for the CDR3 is TGCGGTGCCAGGGGGGGAGTCTCTGGAAACACCATATATTTT. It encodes CGARGGVSGNTIYF.

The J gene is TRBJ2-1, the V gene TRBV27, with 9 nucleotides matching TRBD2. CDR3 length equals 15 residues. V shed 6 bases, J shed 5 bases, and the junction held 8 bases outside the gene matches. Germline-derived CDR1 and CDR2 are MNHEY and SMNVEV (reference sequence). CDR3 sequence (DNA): TGTGCCAGCAGGCAAACTAGCGGGTGGGACAATGAGCAGTTCTTC. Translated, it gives CASRQTSGWDNEQFF.

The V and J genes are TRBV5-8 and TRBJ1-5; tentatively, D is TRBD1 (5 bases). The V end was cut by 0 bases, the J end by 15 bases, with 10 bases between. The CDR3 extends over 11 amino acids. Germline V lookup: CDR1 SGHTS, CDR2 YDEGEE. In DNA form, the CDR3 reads TGTGCCAGCAGCTTGGTTCCAGGGTTGCATTTT. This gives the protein CASSLVPGLHF.

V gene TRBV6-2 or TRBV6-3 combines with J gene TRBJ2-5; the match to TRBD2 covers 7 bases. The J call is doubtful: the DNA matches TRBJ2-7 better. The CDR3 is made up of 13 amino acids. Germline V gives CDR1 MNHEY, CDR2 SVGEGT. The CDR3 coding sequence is TGTGCCAGCAGTTACAGCGGGAAGTACGAGCAGTACTTC. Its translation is CASSYSGKYEQYF.

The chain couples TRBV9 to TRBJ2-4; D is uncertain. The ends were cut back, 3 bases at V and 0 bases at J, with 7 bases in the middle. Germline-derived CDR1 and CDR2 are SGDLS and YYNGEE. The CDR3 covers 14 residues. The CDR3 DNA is TGTGCCAGCAGCGCCGAGTTAGCCAAAAACATTCAGTACTTC. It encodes CASSAELAKNIQYF. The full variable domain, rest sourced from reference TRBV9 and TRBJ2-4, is DSGVTQTPKHLITATGQRVTLRCSPRSGDLSVYWYQQSLDQGLQFLIQYYNGEERAKGNILERFSAQQFPDLHSELNLSSLELGDSALYFCASSAELAKNIQYFGAGTRLSVL.

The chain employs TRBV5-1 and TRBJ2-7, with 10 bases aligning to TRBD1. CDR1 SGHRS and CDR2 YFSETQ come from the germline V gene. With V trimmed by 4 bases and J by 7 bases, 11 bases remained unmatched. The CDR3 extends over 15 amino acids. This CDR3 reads CASSGTGEGYNEQYF. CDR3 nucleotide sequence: TGCGCCAGCAGCGGGACAGGGGAAGGTTACAATGAGCAGTACTTC.

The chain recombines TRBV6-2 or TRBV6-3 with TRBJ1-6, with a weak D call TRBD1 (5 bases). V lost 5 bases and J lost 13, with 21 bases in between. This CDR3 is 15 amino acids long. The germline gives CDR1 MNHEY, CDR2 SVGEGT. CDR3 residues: CASSRGHANSGPLHF. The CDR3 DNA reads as TGTGCCAGCAGTAGAGGACACGCCAACAGTGGGCCCCTCCACTTT.

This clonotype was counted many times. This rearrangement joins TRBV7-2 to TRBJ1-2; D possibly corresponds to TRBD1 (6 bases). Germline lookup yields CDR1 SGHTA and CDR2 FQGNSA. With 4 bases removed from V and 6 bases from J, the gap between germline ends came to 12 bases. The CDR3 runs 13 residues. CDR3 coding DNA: TGTGCCAGCAGCTCCCCCCCAGGGGATGGCTACACCTTC. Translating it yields CASSSPPGDGYTF.

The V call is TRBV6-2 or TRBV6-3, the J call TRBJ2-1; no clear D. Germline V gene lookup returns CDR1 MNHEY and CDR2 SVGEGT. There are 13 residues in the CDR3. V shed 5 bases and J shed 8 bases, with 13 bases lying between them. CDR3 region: CASSEFLLDEQFF. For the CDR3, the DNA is TGTGCCAGCAGTGAATTTTTGTTGGATGAGCAGTTCTTC.

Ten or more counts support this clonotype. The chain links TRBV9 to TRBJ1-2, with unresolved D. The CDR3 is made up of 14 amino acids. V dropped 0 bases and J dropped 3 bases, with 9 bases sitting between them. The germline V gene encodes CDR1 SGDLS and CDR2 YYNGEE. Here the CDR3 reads CASSVGGGDYGYTF. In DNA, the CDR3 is TGTGCCAGCAGCGTAGGTGGAGGAGACTATGGCTACACCTTC. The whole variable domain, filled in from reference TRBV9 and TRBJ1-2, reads DSGVTQTPKHLITATGQRVTLRCSPRSGDLSVYWYQQSLDQGLQFLIQYYNGEERAKGNILERFSAQQFPDLHSELNLSSLELGDSALYFCASSVGGGDYGYTFGSGTRLTVV.

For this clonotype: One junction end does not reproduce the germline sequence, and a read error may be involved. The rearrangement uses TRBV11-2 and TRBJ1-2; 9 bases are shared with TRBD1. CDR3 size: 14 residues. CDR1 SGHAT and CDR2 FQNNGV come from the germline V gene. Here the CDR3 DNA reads TGTACCAGTTCACAGGGGGCAACTAACTATGGCTACACCTTC. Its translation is CTSSQGATNYGYTF.

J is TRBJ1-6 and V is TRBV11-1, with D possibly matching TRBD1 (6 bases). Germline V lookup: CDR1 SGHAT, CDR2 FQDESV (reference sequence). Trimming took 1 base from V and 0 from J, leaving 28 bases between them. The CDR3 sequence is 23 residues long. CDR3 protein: CASSLERDGPQGRLSSYNSPLHF. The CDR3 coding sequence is TGTGCCAGCAGCTTAGAGCGTGACGGCCCGCAGGGGCGCTTGAGCTCCTATAATTCACCCCTCCACTTT.

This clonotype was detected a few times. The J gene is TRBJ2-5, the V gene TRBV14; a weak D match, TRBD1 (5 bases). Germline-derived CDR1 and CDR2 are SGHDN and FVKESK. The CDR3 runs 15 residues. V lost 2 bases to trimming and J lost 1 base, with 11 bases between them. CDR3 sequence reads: CASSQLSGPQETQYF. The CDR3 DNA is TGTGCCAGCAGCCAACTCTCAGGGCCCCAAGAGACCCAGTACTTC.

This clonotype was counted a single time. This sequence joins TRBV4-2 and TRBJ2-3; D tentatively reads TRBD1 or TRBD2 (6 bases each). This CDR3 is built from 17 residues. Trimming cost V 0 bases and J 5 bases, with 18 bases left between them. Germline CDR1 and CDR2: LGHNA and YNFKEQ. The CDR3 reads CASSQDKKGGWEDTQYF. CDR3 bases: TGTGCCAGCAGCCAAGATAAAAAGGGGGGATGGGAAGATACGCAGTATTTT.